This TCR beta chain was captured by sequencing in a study of beta chain features in type 1 diabetes. Findings and caveats of the study: In all four CD4+ subsets, TCRB CDR3 length was significantly, moderately reduced in type 1 diabetes.

A remark on this clone: What it recognizes is unknown.

Of the isolated RNA, all was reverse transcribed, and so the sequenced material was expressed TCRB transcripts. The table came from immunoSEQ multiplex PCR; TCRdb's copy has only in-frame clones and leaves some out. The table has a few hundred thousand clones, approximately 25% seen once. Unmatched junction bases numbered 8, after V lost 3 bases and J lost 8 bases. Germline V lookup: CDR1 LNHDA, CDR2 SQIVND (reference sequence). The CDR3 runs to 14 residues. The chain joins TRBV19 to TRBJ1-2; TRBD1 aligns across 8 bases. The sequence was obtained from a woman in her 30s with type 1 diabetes. Sequences were obtained from naive CD4+ T cells from blood. The CDR3 nucleotides are TGTGCCAGTAGTATTGTAGGACAGGGCGGAGGCTACACCTTC. This gives the protein CASSIVGQGGGYTF.